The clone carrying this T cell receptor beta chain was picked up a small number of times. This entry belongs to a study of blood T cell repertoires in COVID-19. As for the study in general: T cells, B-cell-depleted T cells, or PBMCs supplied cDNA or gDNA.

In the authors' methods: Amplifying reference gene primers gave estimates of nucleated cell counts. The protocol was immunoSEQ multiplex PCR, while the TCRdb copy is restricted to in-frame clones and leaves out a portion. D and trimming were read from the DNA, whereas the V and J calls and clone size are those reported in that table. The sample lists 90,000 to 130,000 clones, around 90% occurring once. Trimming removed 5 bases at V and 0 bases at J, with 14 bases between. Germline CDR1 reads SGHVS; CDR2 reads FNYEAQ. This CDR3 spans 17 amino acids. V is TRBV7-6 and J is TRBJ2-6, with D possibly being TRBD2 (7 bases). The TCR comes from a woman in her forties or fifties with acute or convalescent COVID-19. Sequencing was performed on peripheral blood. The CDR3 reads CASSPSGGFSGANVLTF. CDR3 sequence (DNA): TGTGCCAGCAGCCCCTCGGGGGGCTTCTCTGGGGCCAACGTCCTGACTTTC. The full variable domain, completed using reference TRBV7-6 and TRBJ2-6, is GAGVSQSPRYKVTKRGQDVALRCDPISGHVSLYWYRQALGQGPEFLTYFNYEAQQDKSGLPNDRFSAERPEGSISTLTIQRTEQRDSAMYRCASSPSGGFSGANVLTFGAGSRLTVL.